These 18 T cell receptor beta chains were sequenced from one sample in a study of CD8+CD57+ T cells in acquired aplastic anemia. Patients selected for sequencing had displayed CD8+CD57+ cell expansion by flow cytometry. Using genomic DNA as the template, TCR beta VDJ and CDR3 profiling was carried out. TCRdb re-analysed the reads in MiXCR, keeping a single row per CDR3 protein. The profile shows about half a million distinct CDR3 sequences, approximately 33% of them singletons. The sample consisted of sorted CD4+, CD8+, or CD8+CD57+ T cells (not recorded which) from PBMCs. The receptor source for this set is a human donor with aplastic anemia.

The table lists this clonotype with many counts. The J gene is TRBJ2-7, the V gene TRBV12-3 or TRBV12-4; 8 bases line up with TRBD1. Trimming at V came to 5 bases and at J to 2 bases, leaving 5 bases not matched to a gene. The CDR3 covers 14 residues. This CDR3 reads CASSIRDRPYEQYF. CDR3 DNA: TGTGCCAGCAGTATCCGGGACAGGCCCTACGAGCAGTACTTC.

V gene TRBV7-2 combines with J gene TRBJ2-1; 8 nucleotides line up with TRBD1. CDR1 is SGHTA and CDR2 is FQGNSA in the germline V gene. The CDR3 is 15 residues long. V shed 5 bases, J shed 1 base, and the junction held 4 bases outside the gene matches. The CDR3 here is CASSATGVSYNEQFF. DNA for the CDR3: TGTGCCAGCAGCGCGACAGGGGTATCCTACAATGAGCAGTTCTTC.

This clonotype came up many times. The chain is built from TRBV7-9 and TRBJ2-1; D may be TRBD1 or TRBD2 (5 bases each). CDR1 is SEHNR, CDR2 FQNEAQ, per germline (reference sequence). V lost 7 bases to trimming and J lost 9 bases, with 10 bases between them. The CDR3 loop spans 11 amino acids. CDR3 sequence (DNA): TGTGCCAGCACCACTGGGGGTGAGCAGTTCTTC. Protein: CASTTGGEQFF.

To note about this clonotype: Here the CDR3 omits its conserved ending phenylalanine or tryptophan, so a read error is the likely source. This chain links TRBV6-1 with TRBJ1-6; D unresolved. Trimming removed 7 bases from V and 10 bases from J, with 11 bases in between. Germline CDR1 and CDR2: MNHNS and SASEGT. This CDR3 is 12 amino acids long. The CDR3 region has the DNA TGTGCCAGCAACCCGTCGCGATCACCCCTCCACCTC. Its translation is CASNPSRSPLHL.

This clonotype was seen repeatedly, ten times or more. The genes are TRBV19 and TRBJ2-5, with TRBD2 identical over 7 bases. This CDR3 has 14 amino acids. Germline-derived CDR1 and CDR2 are LNHDA and SQIVND (reference sequence). The junction had 1 base not matched to a gene; V was cut back by 1 base and J by 2 bases. CDR3 coding DNA: TGTGCCAGTAGTATAGGAGCGGGGCAAGAGACCCAGTACTTC. Protein: CASSIGAGQETQYF.

This clonotype was counted ten times or more. The rearrangement joins TRBV24-1 to TRBJ2-2; no reliable D call. V lost 12 bases, J lost 6 bases, and 19 bases lay in between. The CDR3 has 14 residues. The germline gives CDR1 KGHDR, CDR2 SFDVKD. The CDR3 sequence: CAAGSGRAAGELFF. Here the CDR3 DNA reads TGTGCCGCAGGTAGTGGTCGGGCCGCCGGGGAGCTGTTTTTT.

A remark on this clonotype: It may be a read error: a sequence one base away is much more abundant. The chain joins TRBV20-1 to TRBJ2-7; 10 positions agree with TRBD1. CDR1 is DFQATT, CDR2 SNEGSKA, per germline (reference sequence). This CDR3 spans 14 amino acids. The CDR3 sequence: CRASYSGTGDEQYF. CDR3 nucleotide sequence: TGCCGTGCTAGCTATTCCGGGACAGGGGACGAGCAGTACTTC.

This clonotype was seen a handful of times. The chain joins TRBV11-1 to TRBJ2-7; 8 nucleotides align to TRBD1. CDR1 is SGHAT, CDR2 FQDESV, per germline (reference sequence). CDR3 size: 14 residues. V lost 5 bases to trimming and J lost 3 bases; unmatched junction nucleotides: 6. The chain's CDR3 is CASSPSGGFYEQYF. The CDR3 nucleotides are TGTGCCAGCAGCCCGTCAGGGGGCTTCTACGAGCAGTACTTC.

This sequence joins TRBV5-6 and TRBJ1-1; no clear D. The germline V gene has CDR1 SGHDT and CDR2 YYEEEE. The CDR3 has 13 amino acids. The V end lost 4 bases, the J end lost 0 bases, and 7 bases lay between the germline ends. The CDR3 protein is CASSMGVNTEAFF. CDR3 in DNA: TGTGCCAGCAGCATGGGAGTGAACACTGAAGCTTTCTTT.

This chain connects TRBV2 to TRBJ2-3; 12 bases fit TRBD2. The germline CDR1 and CDR2 sequences are SNHLY and FYNNEI. The CDR3 loop spans 14 amino acids. J gave up 4 bases and V 10 bases, and 6 bases lay outside the gene matches. Here the CDR3 DNA reads TGTGCCAACGACCTAGCGGGGGGGCCAGATACGCAGTATTTT. This translates into CANDLAGGPDTQYF.

This clonotype was detected only a few times. The chain joins TRBV24-1 to TRBJ1-2, with 7 nucleotides matching TRBD1. CDR1 KGHDR and CDR2 SFDVKD come from the germline V gene. The junction had 2 bases not matched to a gene; V was cut back by 4 bases and J by 7 bases. This CDR3 region has 12 residues. CDR3 sequence (DNA): TGTGCCACCAGTGAAACAGGGGCTGGCTACACCTTC. Translating gives CATSETGAGYTF.

Comment on this clonotype: A read error may produce the germline difference seen at one junction end. The CDR3 reads CSALRGSGSYNEQFF. CDR3 sequence (DNA): TGCAGTGCCCTCAGGGGATCGGGCTCCTACAATGAACAGTTCTTC. J is TRBJ2-1 and V is TRBV20-1; possibly TRBD1 for D (6 bases). Germline lookup yields CDR1 DFQATT and CDR2 SNEGSKA (reference sequence). The CDR3 has 15 amino acids.

This CDR3 is CSADDRASEKLFF. CDR3 nucleotides: TGCAGTGCCGATGACAGGGCTAGTGAAAAACTGTTTTTT. V and J are TRBV20-1 and TRBJ1-4, with 7 bases fitting TRBD1. Trimming took 6 bases from V and 7 from J; bases not matched to a gene: 8. CDR1 and CDR2 from the germline V gene are DFQATT and SNEGSKA (reference sequence). The CDR3 runs to 13 residues.

Worth noting for this clonotype: The CDR3 does not close with the conserved phenylalanine or tryptophan, likely indicating a read error. No DNA is shown, since the ends of the CDR3 on it are uncertain; the CDR3 is the one TCRdb lists. The chain is built from TRBV19 and TRBJ1-6; TRBD1, the table's D call, was not compared with the DNA. 11 amino acids form the CDR3, both terminal residues included. In germline, CDR1 is LNHDA, CDR2 SQIVND (reference sequence). The CDR3 sequence: CASSRPGQRRS.

The V gene is TRBV2, the J gene TRBJ2-1; TRBD2 matches 16 bases. V trimming: 6 bases; J trimming: 8 bases; junction bases outside the gene matches: 4. CDR3 length: 15 residues. Germline V lookup: CDR1 SNHLY, CDR2 FYNNEI. CDR3 amino acids: CASRAGTSGRDEQFF. Here the CDR3 DNA reads TGTGCCAGCAGAGCCGGGACTAGCGGGAGGGATGAGCAGTTCTTC.

V usage is TRBV6-1 and J usage is TRBJ2-4; D may be TRBD2 (5 bases). V dropped 4 bases and J dropped 2 bases, with 15 bases sitting between them. The germline V gene encodes CDR1 MNHNS and CDR2 SASEGT. CDR3 length: 16 amino acids. The CDR3 spells CASSAQAGVPKNIQYF. The CDR3 DNA sequence: TGTGCCAGCAGTGCGCAAGCCGGGGTGCCCAAAAACATTCAGTACTTC.

This clonotype was seen a few times. The chain couples TRBV6-1 to TRBJ2-3; D possibly uses TRBD1 or TRBD2 (6 bases each). The CDR3 is 17 residues long. Per germline, CDR1 MNHNS and CDR2 SASEGT. V lost 3 bases to trimming and J lost 3 bases, with 19 bases between them. The CDR3 sequence: CASSDRVGGKGTDTQYF. CDR3 bases: TGTGCCAGCAGTGATAGGGTAGGGGGGAAGGGTACAGATACGCAGTATTTT.

The chain carries TRBV7-8 and TRBJ2-1, with 8 bases matching TRBD2. CDR3 length: 15 residues. V was clipped by 8 bases and J by 0 bases; unmatched bases: 6. Per germline, CDR1 SGHVS and CDR2 FQNEAQ. CDR3 in DNA: TGTGCCAGCGGCTCGGGAGGGAGCTCCTACAATGAGCAGTTCTTC. It encodes CASGSGGSSYNEQFF.